This paragraph reports one T cell receptor beta chain. This clone was detected once. What antigen it recognizes has not been identified. A read error may produce the germline difference seen at one junction end. The collaborating institutions used their own protocols to collect whole blood in K2EDTA tubes. For TCRbeta analysis, collaborators shipped samples in one of three forms: frozen whole blood, isolated PBMCs, or DNA extracted from either of those sample types. This record belongs to a study of blood T cell repertoires in COVID-19 (dated by TCRdb to 2020 to 2021). Background on the whole study: Collaborator samples came from the United States, Italy and Spain and covered acute and convalescent phases of COVID-19. The material from the prospective study consisted of cDNA or gDNA derived from T cells, B-cell-depleted T cells, or PBMCs. Subjects who had been exposed to COVID-19, were actively infected with it, or had recovered from it provided the deeply sampled blood TCRbeta repertoires that made up the dataset. The repertoires were released in a freely available public database meant as a resource for research on the immune response to SARS-CoV-2. Samples came from the ongoing ImmuneRACE study (first 160 participants) plus 1,254 subjects from 6 global collaborators. The sample metadata nearly always contained a de-identified subject ID, COVID-19 status, age in years and sex. Where available, HLA class I and class II types were obtained from metadata supplied by the sample provider rather than from assay-based typing.

The immunoSEQ Assay, a bias-controlled multiplex PCR, was used to amplify TCRbeta CDR3 regions from genomic DNA. Turning to the authors' computational methods: Nucleated cell counts per sample were estimated from amplification of reference gene primers within the assay. Sequence reads were collapsed and filtered to measure the absolute abundance of every unique TCRbeta CDR3 rearrangement. For each sample, productive Simpson clonality was calculated as the square root of Simpson's diversity index across productive rearrangements. Entries here come from immuneACCESS through TCRdb and include only in-frame sequences with V and J called. Some clones fail to appear in such tables; in the studies checked, an unresolved V gene covers under half of the shortfall, and the cause of the remainder is unknown. The D gene and trimming were derived from the DNA, and the V and J assignments and clone size from that table. This sample lists 90,000 to 110,000 clones; approximately 90% were detected once. Of the sample, about 1.1% is held by the ten largest clones.

The paper's findings and limits, for the study overall: The quantity of clinical and demographic metadata differed by source and by participant and was supplied without curation.

Via the germline V gene (reference sequence), CDR1 is SGHKS and CDR2 YYEKEE. The cysteine opens and the phenylalanine closes a CDR3 of 14 amino acids. The CDR3 DNA has 42 bases and is translated from base 1. Specimen: peripheral blood. The receptor was isolated from a human donor in a cohort sampled during active COVID-19. The rearrangement combines TRBV5-5 with TRBJ2-3; TRBD1 might be the D gene, on 7 matching bases. The DNA sequence follows: TGTGCCAGCGGGGGGCGGGACAGCAAAGATACGCAGTATTTT. Its protein is CASGGRDSKDTQYF.